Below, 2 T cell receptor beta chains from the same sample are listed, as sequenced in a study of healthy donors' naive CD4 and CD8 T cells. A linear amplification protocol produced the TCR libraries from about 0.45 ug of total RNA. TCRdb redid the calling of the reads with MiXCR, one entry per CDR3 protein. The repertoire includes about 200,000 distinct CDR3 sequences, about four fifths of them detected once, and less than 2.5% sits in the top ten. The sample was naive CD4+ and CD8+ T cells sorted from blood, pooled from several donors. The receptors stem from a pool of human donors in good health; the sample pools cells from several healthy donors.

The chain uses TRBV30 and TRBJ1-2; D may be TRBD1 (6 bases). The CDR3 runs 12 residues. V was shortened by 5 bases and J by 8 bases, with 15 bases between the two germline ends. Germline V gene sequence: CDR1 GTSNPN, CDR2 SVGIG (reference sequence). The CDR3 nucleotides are TGTGCCTGGGCCCCACGGGGGCGCGGCTACACCTTC. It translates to CAWAPRGRGYTF.

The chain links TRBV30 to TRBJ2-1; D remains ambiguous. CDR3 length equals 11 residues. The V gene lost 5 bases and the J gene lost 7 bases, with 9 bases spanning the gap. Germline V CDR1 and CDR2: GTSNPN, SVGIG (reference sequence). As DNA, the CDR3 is TGTGCCTGGGAAATCGGGAATGAGCAGTTCTTC. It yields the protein CAWEIGNEQFF.